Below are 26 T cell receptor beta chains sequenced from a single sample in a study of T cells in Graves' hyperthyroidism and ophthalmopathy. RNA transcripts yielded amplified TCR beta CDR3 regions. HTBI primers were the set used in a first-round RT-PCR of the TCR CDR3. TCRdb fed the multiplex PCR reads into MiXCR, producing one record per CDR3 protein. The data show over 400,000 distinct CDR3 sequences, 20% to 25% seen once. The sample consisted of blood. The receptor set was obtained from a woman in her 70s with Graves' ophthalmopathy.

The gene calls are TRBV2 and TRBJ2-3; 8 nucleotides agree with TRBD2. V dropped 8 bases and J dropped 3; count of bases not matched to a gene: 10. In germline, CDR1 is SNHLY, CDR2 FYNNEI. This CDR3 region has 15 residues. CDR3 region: CASGRAGGITDTQYF. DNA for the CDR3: TGTGCCAGCGGGCGGGCGGGAGGTATTACAGATACGCAGTATTTT. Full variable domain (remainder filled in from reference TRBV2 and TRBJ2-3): EPEVTQTPSHQVTQMGQEVILRCVPISNHLYFYWYRQILGQKVEFLVSFYNNEISEKSEIFDDQFSVERPDGSNFTLKIRSTKLEDSAMYFCASGRAGGITDTQYFGPGTRLTVL.

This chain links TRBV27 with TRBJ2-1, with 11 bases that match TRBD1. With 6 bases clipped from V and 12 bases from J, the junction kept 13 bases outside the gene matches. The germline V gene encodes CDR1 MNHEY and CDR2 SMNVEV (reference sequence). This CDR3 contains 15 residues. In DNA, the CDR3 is TGTGCCAGCAGGGGCCGGGACAGGGGGTCTGGTGGGCAGTTCTTC. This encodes CASRGRDRGSGGQFF.

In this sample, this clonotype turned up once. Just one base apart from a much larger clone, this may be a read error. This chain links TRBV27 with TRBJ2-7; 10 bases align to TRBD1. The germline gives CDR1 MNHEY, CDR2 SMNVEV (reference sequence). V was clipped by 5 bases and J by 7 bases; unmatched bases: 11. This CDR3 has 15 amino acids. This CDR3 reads CASSRVRTGGSEQYF. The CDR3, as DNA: TGTGCCAGCAGTCGAGTCAGGACAGGGGGTTCTGAGCAGTACTTC.

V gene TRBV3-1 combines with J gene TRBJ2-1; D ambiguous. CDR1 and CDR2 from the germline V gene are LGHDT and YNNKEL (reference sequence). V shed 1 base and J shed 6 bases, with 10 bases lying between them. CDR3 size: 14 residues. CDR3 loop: CASSQAPRGNEQFF. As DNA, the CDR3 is TGTGCCAGCAGCCAAGCCCCCCGAGGCAATGAGCAGTTCTTC.

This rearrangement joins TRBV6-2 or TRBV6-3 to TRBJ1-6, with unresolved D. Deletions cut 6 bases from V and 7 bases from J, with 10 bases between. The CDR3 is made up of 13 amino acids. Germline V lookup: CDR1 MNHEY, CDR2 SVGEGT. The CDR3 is CASRDGWNSPLHF. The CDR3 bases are TGTGCCAGCAGGGACGGTTGGAATTCACCCCTCCACTTT.

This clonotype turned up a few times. CDR3 sequence: CASMGQGGYEQYF. CDR3 DNA sequence: TGTGCCAGCATGGGACAGGGAGGCTACGAGCAGTACTTC. The V and J genes are TRBV27 and TRBJ2-7, with TRBD1 matching over 9 bases. CDR1 is MNHEY, CDR2 SMNVEV, per germline (reference sequence). This CDR3 region has 13 residues. The trim removed 7 bases at V and 3 bases at J, leaving 4 bases unmatched.

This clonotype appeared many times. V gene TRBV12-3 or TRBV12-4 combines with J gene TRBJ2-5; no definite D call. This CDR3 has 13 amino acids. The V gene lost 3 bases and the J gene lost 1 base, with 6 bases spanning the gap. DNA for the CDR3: TGTGCCAGCAGTTTTACTCGCCAAGAGACCCAGTACTTC. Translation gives CASSFTRQETQYF.

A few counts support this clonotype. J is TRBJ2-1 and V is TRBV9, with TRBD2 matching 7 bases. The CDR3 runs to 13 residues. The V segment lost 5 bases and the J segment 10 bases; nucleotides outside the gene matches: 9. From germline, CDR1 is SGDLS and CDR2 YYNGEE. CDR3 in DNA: TGTGCCAGCAGTGTTAGACTAGCAGGCGAGCAGTTCTTC. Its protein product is CASSVRLAGEQFF.

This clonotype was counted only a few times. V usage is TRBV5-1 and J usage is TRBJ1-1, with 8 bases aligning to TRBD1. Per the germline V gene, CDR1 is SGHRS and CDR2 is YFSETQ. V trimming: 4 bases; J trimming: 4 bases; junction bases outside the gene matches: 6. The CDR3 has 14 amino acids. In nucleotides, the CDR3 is TGCGCCAGCAGCGAATTCACAGGGGGCACTGAAGCTTTCTTT. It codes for CASSEFTGGTEAFF. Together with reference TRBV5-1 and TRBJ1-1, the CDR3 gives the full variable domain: KAGVTQTPRYLIKTRGQQVTLSCSPISGHRSVSWYQQTPGQGLQFLFEYFSETQRNKGNFPGRFSGRQFSNSRSEMNVSTLELGDSALYLCASSEFTGGTEAFFGQGTRLTVV.

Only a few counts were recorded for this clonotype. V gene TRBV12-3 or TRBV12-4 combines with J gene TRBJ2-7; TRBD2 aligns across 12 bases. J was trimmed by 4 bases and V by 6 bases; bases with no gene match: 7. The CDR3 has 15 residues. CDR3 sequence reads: CASSSTSGSFYEQYF. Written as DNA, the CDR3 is TGTGCCAGCAGCTCGACTAGCGGGAGTTTTTACGAGCAGTACTTC.

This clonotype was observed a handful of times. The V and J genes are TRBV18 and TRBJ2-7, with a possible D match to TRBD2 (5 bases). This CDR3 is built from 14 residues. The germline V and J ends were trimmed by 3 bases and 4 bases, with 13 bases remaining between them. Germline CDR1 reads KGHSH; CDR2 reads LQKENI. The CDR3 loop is CASSPTGMSYEQYF. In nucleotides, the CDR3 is TGTGCCAGCTCACCTACCGGGATGTCTTACGAGCAGTACTTC.

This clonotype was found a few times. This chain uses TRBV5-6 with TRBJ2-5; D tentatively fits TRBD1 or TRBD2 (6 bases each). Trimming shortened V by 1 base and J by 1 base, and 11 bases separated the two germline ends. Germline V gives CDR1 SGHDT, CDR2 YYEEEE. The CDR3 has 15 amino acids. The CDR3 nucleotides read TGTGCCAGCAGCTTGAGGCCGGGGGCCCAAGAGACCCAGTACTTC. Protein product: CASSLRPGAQETQYF.

This chain's CDR3 is CASSRGQFYSGNTIYF. For the CDR3, the DNA is TGTGCCAGTAGTAGGGGACAGTTCTACTCTGGAAACACCATATATTTT. The chain has TRBV19 and TRBJ1-3, with 7 bases matching TRBD1. Germline trimming cut 4 bases from V and 0 bases from J; bases unmatched to any gene: 6. Germline V gives CDR1 LNHDA, CDR2 SQIVND (reference sequence). CDR3 length equals 16 residues.

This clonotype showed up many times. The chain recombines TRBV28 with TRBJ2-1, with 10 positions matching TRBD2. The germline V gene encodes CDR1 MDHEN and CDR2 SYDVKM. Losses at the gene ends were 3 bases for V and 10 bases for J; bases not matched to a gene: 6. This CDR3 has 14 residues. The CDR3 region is CASSFSSGGGEQFF. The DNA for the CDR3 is TGTGCCAGCAGTTTTTCTAGCGGGGGTGGCGAGCAGTTCTTC.

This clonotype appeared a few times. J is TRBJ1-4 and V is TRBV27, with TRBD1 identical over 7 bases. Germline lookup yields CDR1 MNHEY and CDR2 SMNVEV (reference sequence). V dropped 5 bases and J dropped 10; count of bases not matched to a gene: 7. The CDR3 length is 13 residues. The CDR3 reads CASSPRQGPKLFF. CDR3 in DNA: TGTGCCAGCAGTCCAAGACAGGGACCAAAACTGTTTTTT.

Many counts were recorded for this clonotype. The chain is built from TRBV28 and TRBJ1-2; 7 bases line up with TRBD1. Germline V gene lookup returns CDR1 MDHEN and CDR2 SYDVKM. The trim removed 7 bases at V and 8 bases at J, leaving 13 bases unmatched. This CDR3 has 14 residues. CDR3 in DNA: TGTGCCAGCATCCACGGCGCGACAGGGCGAGGCTACACCTTC. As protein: CASIHGATGRGYTF.

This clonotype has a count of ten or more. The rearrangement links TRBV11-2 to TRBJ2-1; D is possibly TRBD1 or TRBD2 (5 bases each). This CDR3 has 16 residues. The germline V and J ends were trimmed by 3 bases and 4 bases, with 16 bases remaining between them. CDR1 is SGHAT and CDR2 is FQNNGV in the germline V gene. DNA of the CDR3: TGTGCCAGCAGCTTGAGGGGTGGCGGAGAATACAATGAGCAGTTCTTC. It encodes CASSLRGGGEYNEQFF.

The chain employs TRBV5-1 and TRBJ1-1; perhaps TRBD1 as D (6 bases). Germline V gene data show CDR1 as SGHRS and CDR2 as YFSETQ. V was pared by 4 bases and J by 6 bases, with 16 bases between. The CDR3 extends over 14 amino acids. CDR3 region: CASSRTNRVPEAFF. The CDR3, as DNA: TGCGCCAGCAGCAGAACTAACAGGGTACCTGAAGCTTTCTTT.

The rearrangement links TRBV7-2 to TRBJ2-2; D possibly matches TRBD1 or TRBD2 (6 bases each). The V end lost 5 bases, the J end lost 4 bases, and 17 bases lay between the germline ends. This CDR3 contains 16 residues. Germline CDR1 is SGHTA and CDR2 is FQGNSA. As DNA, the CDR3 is TGTGCCAGCAGCCCCCACGGGGGCTCGGGCACCGGGGAGCTGTTTTTT. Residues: CASSPHGGSGTGELFF.

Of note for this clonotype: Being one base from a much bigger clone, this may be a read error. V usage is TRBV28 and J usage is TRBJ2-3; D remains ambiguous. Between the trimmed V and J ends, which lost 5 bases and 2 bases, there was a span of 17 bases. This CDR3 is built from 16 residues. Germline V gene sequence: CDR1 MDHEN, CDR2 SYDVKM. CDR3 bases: TGTGCCAGCAGTACGGCGGCCGTACCCGACACAGATACGCAGTATTTT. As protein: CASSTAAVPDTDTQYF.

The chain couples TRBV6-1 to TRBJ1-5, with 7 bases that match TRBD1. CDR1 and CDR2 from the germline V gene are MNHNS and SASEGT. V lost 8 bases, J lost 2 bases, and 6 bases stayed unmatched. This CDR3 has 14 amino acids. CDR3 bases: TGTGCCAGCTCCAGGGGGGAGGGCAATCAGCCCCAGCATTTT. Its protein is CASSRGEGNQPQHF.

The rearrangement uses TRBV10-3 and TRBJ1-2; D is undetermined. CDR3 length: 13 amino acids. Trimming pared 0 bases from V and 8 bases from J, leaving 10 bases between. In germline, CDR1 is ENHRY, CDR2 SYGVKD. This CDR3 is CAISESGRGGYTF. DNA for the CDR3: TGTGCCATCAGTGAGTCGGGCAGAGGAGGCTACACCTTC.

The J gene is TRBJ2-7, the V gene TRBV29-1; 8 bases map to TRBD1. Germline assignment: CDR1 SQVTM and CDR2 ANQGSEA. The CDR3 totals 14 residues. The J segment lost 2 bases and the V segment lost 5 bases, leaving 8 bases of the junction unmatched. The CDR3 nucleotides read TGCAGCGTTTCCCGCAGGGGGCGCCCCTACGAGCAGTACTTC. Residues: CSVSRRGRPYEQYF.

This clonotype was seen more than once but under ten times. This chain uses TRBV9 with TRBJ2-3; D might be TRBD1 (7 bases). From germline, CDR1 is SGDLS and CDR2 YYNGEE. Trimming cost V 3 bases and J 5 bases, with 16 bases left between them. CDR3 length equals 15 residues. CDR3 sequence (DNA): TGTGCCAGCAGCGGCGGGACAGCCCCTGGAGATACGCAGTATTTT. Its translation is CASSGGTAPGDTQYF. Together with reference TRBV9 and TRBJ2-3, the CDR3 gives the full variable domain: DSGVTQTPKHLITATGQRVTLRCSPRSGDLSVYWYQQSLDQGLQFLIQYYNGEERAKGNILERFSAQQFPDLHSELNLSSLELGDSALYFCASSGGTAPGDTQYFGPGTRLTVL.

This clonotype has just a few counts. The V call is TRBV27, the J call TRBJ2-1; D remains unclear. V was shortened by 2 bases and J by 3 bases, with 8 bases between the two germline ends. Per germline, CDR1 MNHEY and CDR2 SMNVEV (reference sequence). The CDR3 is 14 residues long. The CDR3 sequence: CASSLVTGYNEQFF. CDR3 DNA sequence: TGTGCCAGCAGTTTAGTTACGGGCTACAATGAGCAGTTCTTC.

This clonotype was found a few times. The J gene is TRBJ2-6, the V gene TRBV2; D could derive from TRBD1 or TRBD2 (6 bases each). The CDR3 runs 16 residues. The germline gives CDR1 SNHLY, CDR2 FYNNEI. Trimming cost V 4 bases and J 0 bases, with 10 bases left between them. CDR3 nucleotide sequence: TGTGCCAGCAGTGCCAGGGGACTCTCTGGGGCCAACGTCCTGACTTTC. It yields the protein CASSARGLSGANVLTF. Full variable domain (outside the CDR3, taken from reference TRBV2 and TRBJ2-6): EPEVTQTPSHQVTQMGQEVILRCVPISNHLYFYWYRQILGQKVEFLVSFYNNEISEKSEIFDDQFSVERPDGSNFTLKIRSTKLEDSAMYFCASSARGLSGANVLTFGAGSRLTVL.